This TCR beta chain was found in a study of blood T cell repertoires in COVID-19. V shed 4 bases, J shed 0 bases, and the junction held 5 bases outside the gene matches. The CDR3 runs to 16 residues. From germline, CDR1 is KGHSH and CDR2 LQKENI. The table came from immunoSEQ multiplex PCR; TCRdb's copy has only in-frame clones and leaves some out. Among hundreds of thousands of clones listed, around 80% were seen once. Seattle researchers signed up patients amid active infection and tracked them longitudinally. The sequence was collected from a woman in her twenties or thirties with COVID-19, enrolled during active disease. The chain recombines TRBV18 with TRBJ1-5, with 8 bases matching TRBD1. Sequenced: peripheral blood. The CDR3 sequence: CASSLTGGSSNQPQHF. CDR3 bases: TGTGCCAGCTCACTAACAGGGGGAAGTAGCAATCAGCCCCAGCATTTT.